In this sample, the clone carrying this T cell receptor beta chain turned up a few times. Its matching antigen is unknown. This specimen comes from a study of response to subunit inactivated influenza vaccine. Points from the study as a whole: Researchers suggested that each seasonal influenza vaccination recruits few new T cells.

TCRdb reprocessed the RT-PCR reads with MiXCR, giving one entry per CDR3 protein. The repertoire has 800,000 to 1,000,000 distinct CDR3 sequences, around 20% of them found once; the top ten carry about 10%. The CDR3 is 16 residues long. The V and J ends lost 0 bases and 3 bases respectively, with 18 bases between them. Germline loops: CDR1 DFQATT, CDR2 SNEGSKA (reference sequence). Sequences were derived from PBMCs from blood, sampled 5 days after vaccination. This TCR was recovered from a middle-aged man who received an inactivated influenza vaccine. The rearrangement joins TRBV20-1 to TRBJ2-7; D is tentatively TRBD1 or TRBD2 (5 bases each). CDR3 sequence reads: CSARELPGHVSYEQYF. CDR3 bases: TGCAGTGCTAGAGAATTGCCGGGGCACGTGAGCTACGAGCAGTACTTC.